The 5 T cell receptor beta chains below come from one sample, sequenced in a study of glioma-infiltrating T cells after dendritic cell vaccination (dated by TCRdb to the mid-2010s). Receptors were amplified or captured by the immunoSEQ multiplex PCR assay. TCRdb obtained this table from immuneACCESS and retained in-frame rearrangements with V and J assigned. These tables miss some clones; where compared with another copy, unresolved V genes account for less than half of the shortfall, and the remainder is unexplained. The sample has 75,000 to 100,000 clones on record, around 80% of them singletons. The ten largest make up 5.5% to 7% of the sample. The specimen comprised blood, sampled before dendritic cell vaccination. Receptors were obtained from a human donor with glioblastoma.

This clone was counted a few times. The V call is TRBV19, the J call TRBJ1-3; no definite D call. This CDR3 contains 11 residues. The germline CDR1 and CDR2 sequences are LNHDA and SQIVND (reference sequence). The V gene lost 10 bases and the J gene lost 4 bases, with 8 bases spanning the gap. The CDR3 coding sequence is TGTGCCATCGGGGTCGGAAACACCATATATTTT. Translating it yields CAIGVGNTIYF.

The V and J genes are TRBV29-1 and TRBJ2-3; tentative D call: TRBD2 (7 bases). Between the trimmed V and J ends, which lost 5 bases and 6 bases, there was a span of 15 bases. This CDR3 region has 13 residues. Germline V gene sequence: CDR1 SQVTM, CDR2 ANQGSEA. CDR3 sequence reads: CSVSAEGGDTQYF. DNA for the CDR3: TGCAGCGTTTCAGCGGAGGGGGGGGATACGCAGTATTTT.

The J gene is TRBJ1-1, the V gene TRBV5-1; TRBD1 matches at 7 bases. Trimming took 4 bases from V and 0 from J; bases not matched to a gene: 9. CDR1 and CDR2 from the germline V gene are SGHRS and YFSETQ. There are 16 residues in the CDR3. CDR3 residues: CASSGDSLSMNTEAFF. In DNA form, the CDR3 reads TGCGCCAGCAGCGGGGACAGCTTGTCGATGAACACTGAAGCTTTCTTT. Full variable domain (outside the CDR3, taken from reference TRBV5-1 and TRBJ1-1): KAGVTQTPRYLIKTRGQQVTLSCSPISGHRSVSWYQQTPGQGLQFLFEYFSETQRNKGNFPGRFSGRQFSNSRSEMNVSTLELGDSALYLCASSGDSLSMNTEAFFGQGTRLTVV.

The CDR3 DNA reads TGTGCCAGCAGCCCAGCGGGAAGGAGCTCCTACAATGAGCAGTTCTTC. It encodes CASSPAGRSSYNEQFF. The chain recombines TRBV11-3 with TRBJ2-1; TRBD2 agrees at 7 bases. The germline V gene has CDR1 SGHNT and CDR2 YENEEA. The CDR3 runs 16 residues. Germline trimming cut 5 bases from V and 0 bases from J; bases unmatched to any gene: 7.

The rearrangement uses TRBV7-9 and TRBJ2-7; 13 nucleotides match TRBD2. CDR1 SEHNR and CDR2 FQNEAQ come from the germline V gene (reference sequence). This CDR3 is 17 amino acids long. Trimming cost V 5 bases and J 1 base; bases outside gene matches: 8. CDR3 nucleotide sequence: TGTGCCAGCAGCACCTGGGGACTAGCGGGACGTTCCTACGAGCAGTACTTC. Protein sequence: CASSTWGLAGRSYEQYF.